The 32 T cell receptor beta chains below come from one sample, sequenced in a study of cytomegalovirus exposure and HLA in healthy donors. It was with 60 Vbeta and 13 Jbeta primers that the PCR ran. Measured with immunoSEQ multiplex PCR; TCRdb has only the in-frame clones, and not every one. The profile shows about 160,000 clones, 85% of them singletons. Specimen: PBMCs. The receptor set was obtained from a boy aged 2 to 10 in good health and CMV-seronegative.

The V call is TRBV18, the J call TRBJ2-1; tentative D call: TRBD2 (5 bases). The CDR3 length is 13 residues. Trimming removed 3 bases from V and 7 bases from J, with 10 bases in between. Germline assignment: CDR1 KGHSH and CDR2 LQKENI. As DNA, the CDR3 is TGTGCCAGCTCACCCTTGCGGGCTAATGAGCAGTTCTTC. This translates into CASSPLRANEQFF.

The table lists this clone with a few counts. The chain has TRBV5-4 and TRBJ2-1; 11 bases align to TRBD2. With V trimmed by 2 bases and J by 6 bases, 10 bases remained unmatched. Germline V CDR1 and CDR2: SGHNT, YYREEE (reference sequence). The CDR3 is 17 amino acids. CDR3 DNA sequence: TGTGCCAGCAGCTTAACTAGCGGGAGTGTATGGAGCAATGAGCAGTTCTTC. Protein product: CASSLTSGSVWSNEQFF.

V is TRBV12-5 and J is TRBJ1-3; D remains ambiguous. Trimming took 4 bases from V and 0 from J, leaving 10 bases between them. The CDR3 consists of 15 residues. The germline CDR1 and CDR2 sequences are LGHNT and FRNRAP. CDR3 protein: CASGYAESSGNTIYF. The DNA of the CDR3 is TGTGCTAGTGGTTATGCCGAGAGCTCTGGAAACACCATATATTTT.

J is TRBJ2-2 and V is TRBV19, with TRBD1 identical over 7 bases. This CDR3 spans 15 amino acids. In germline, CDR1 is LNHDA, CDR2 SQIVND (reference sequence). The trim removed 3 bases at V and 3 bases at J, leaving 4 bases unmatched. CDR3 coding DNA: TGTGCCAGTAGTATGATTGACAGGGACACCGGGGAGCTGTTTTTT. This translates into CASSMIDRDTGELFF.

The chain is built from TRBV7-9 and TRBJ1-1, with D possibly matching TRBD1 (5 bases). CDR3 length equals 12 residues. CDR1 and CDR2 (germline): SEHNR, FQNEAQ (reference sequence). V lost 3 bases, J lost 8 bases, and 10 bases lay in between. CDR3 in amino acids: CASSLETGEAFF. CDR3 coding DNA: TGTGCCAGCAGCTTGGAAACAGGCGAAGCTTTCTTT.

The chain couples TRBV27 to TRBJ2-5, with D hard to call. V was clipped by 8 bases and J by 3 bases, with 22 bases between them. CDR3 size: 16 residues. Germline-derived CDR1 and CDR2 are MNHEY and SMNVEV (reference sequence). CDR3: CASSPRSSLKKETQYF. The CDR3 DNA follows: TGTGCCAGCTCCCCGCGGAGTAGCCTAAAAAAAGAGACCCAGTACTTC.

The chain employs TRBV19 and TRBJ1-1; the match to TRBD1 covers 7 bases. Germline loops: CDR1 LNHDA, CDR2 SQIVND (reference sequence). The length of the CDR3 is 14 residues. The ends lost 0 bases at V and 4 bases at J; junction bases unmatched: 2. The CDR3 spells CASSIEAGGTEAFF. CDR3 sequence (DNA): TGTGCCAGTAGTATAGAAGCAGGGGGCACTGAAGCTTTCTTT.

This sequence joins TRBV6-1 and TRBJ2-7; the D gene is possibly TRBD2 (5 bases). There are 14 residues in the CDR3. From germline, CDR1 is MNHNS and CDR2 SASEGT. Trimming removed 6 bases from V and 0 bases from J, with 12 bases in between. The CDR3 loop reads CASSSFGDSYEQYF. CDR3 nucleotide sequence: TGTGCCAGCAGCTCCTTCGGGGACTCCTACGAGCAGTACTTC.

This clone occurred a few times. The rearrangement uses TRBV28 and TRBJ1-5; tentatively, D is TRBD1 (5 bases). V lost 5 bases, J lost 0 bases, and 11 bases lay in between. The germline gives CDR1 MDHEN, CDR2 SYDVKM. The CDR3 is made up of 15 amino acids. The CDR3 sequence: CASSPGVLSNQPQHF. The CDR3 nucleotides read TGTGCCAGCAGTCCGGGGGTCCTTAGCAATCAGCCCCAGCATTTT.

The V call is TRBV5-5, the J call TRBJ1-4, with D possibly TRBD1 on 6 matching bases. This CDR3 has 13 amino acids. Per germline, CDR1 SGHKS and CDR2 YYEKEE (reference sequence). V gave up 4 bases and J gave up 5 bases, with 9 bases separating them. DNA of the CDR3: TGTGCCAGCAGCCAACAGGGAAATGAAAAACTGTTTTTT. Protein product: CASSQQGNEKLFF.

The chain recombines TRBV7-8 with TRBJ1-5, with 7 bases matching TRBD1. The CDR3 covers 15 residues. Losses at the gene ends were 3 bases for V and 4 bases for J; bases not matched to a gene: 6. Germline V lookup: CDR1 SGHVS, CDR2 FQNEAQ. CDR3 sequence reads: CASSLYNRGNQPQHF. In DNA form, the CDR3 reads TGTGCCAGCAGCTTGTACAACAGGGGAAATCAGCCCCAGCATTTT.

The chain joins TRBV6-5 to TRBJ2-3, with D perhaps TRBD1 (5 bases). V dropped 6 bases and J dropped 3 bases, with 10 bases sitting between them. This CDR3 comprises 13 residues. Germline V gene data show CDR1 as MNHEY and CDR2 as SVGAGI. In nucleotides, the CDR3 is TGTGCCAGCAGACCCGACAGAACAGATACGCAGTATTTT. Translated: CASRPDRTDTQYF.

The chain employs TRBV28 and TRBJ2-5; D remains ambiguous. V lost 4 bases and J 0 bases, leaving 9 bases between the germline ends. CDR3 length: 14 residues. The germline V gene encodes CDR1 MDHEN and CDR2 SYDVKM. CDR3 coding DNA: TGTGCCAGCAGTTCCCCCCCGGACCAAGAGACCCAGTACTTC. Protein product: CASSSPPDQETQYF. The complete variable domain, with remaining parts taken from reference TRBV28 and TRBJ2-5, reads DVKVTQSSRYLVKRTGEKVFLECVQDMDHENMFWYRQDPGLGLRLIYFSYDVKMKEKGDIPEGYSVSREKKERFSLILESASTNQTSMYLCASSSPPDQETQYFGPGTRLLVL.

The chain uses TRBV7-9 and TRBJ2-1; 8 bases are shared with TRBD1. The ends lost 7 bases at V and 5 bases at J; junction bases unmatched: 4. There are 13 residues in the CDR3. From germline, CDR1 is SEHNR and CDR2 FQNEAQ (reference sequence). The CDR3 bases are TGTGCCAGCACCGTGACAGGGGACAATGAGCAGTTCTTC. It is translated as CASTVTGDNEQFF.

V and J are TRBV29-1 and TRBJ1-1; 9 positions agree with TRBD1. CDR1 and CDR2 from the germline V gene are SQVTM and ANQGSEA. V shed 7 bases and J 7 bases; nucleotides not matched to a gene: 10. The CDR3 contains 13 residues. The CDR3 DNA follows: TGCAGCGGTTCCGGGACAGGGACAGGTGAAGCTTTCTTT. It is translated as CSGSGTGTGEAFF.

The rearrangement links TRBV5-4 to TRBJ2-5, with D maybe TRBD1 (6 bases). The CDR3 is 15 residues long. The V end was cut by 0 bases, the J end by 4 bases, with 13 bases between. Germline assignment: CDR1 SGHNT and CDR2 YYREEE (reference sequence). CDR3 DNA: TGTGCCAGCAGCTTGGCCTGGTCAGGGGCAGAGACCCAGTACTTC. Translation: CASSLAWSGAETQYF.

CDR3 coding DNA: TGTGCCAGTAGCCCGACTCGGGGGGCCGAGCAGTACGTC. Translation gives CASSPTRGAEQYV. The genes are TRBV19 and TRBJ2-7, with a weak D call TRBD2 (7 bases). The CDR3 sequence is 13 residues long. The ends were cut back, 6 bases at V and 6 bases at J, with 15 bases in the middle. The germline CDR1 and CDR2 sequences are LNHDA and SQIVND (reference sequence).

The V and J genes are TRBV5-4 and TRBJ2-4; D possibly corresponds to TRBD1 (6 bases). The V gene's germline CDR1 is SGHNT and CDR2 YYREEE (reference sequence). This CDR3 is 11 amino acids long. The CDR3 region has the DNA TGTGCTCAGGGGAGTATAAACATTCAGTACTTC. Encoded protein: CAQGSINIQYF.

The chain joins TRBV11-2 to TRBJ2-7, with D possibly matching TRBD1 (6 bases). The V and J ends lost 1 base and 2 bases respectively, with 12 bases between them. The CDR3 has 15 residues. Germline loops: CDR1 SGHAT, CDR2 FQNNGV. The CDR3 DNA is TGTGCCAGCAGCTTAGGGGCAGGGGTACCCTACGAGCAGTACGTC. As protein: CASSLGAGVPYEQYV.

The chain joins TRBV28 to TRBJ1-2, with TRBD1 identical over 8 bases. Germline CDR1 and CDR2: MDHEN and SYDVKM. V shed 9 bases, J shed 5 bases, and the junction held 8 bases outside the gene matches. This CDR3 is built from 13 residues. The CDR3 nucleotides read TGTGCCAGTCAGGGGGCGCGTGGGTATGGCTACACCTTC. Translating gives CASQGARGYGYTF.

This sequence joins TRBV10-3 and TRBJ1-1; TRBD1 aligns across 8 bases. Germline V gene data show CDR1 as ENHRY and CDR2 as SYGVKD. There are 21 residues in the CDR3. The junction had 19 bases not matched to a gene; V was cut back by 0 bases and J by 1 base. The CDR3 region has the DNA TGTGCCATCAGTGAGTCTCTGGGGACAGGCAAAAGGGAGTTTGGGAACACTGAAGCTTTCTTT. Amino acid sequence: CAISESLGTGKREFGNTEAFF.

About this clone: Additional DNA sequences in this sample encode the identical CDR3. V and J are TRBV6-1 and TRBJ2-3; D perhaps matches TRBD1 (5 bases). CDR1 and CDR2 (germline): MNHNS, SASEGT. The CDR3 totals 15 residues. The germline V and J ends were trimmed by 8 bases and 2 bases, with 17 bases remaining between them. In nucleotides, the CDR3 is TGTGCCAGCTCCCGTTTTGAGACAGACACAGATACGCAGTATTTT. Translating gives CASSRFETDTDTQYF.

The sample holds one count of this clone. This chain joins TRBV15 and TRBJ2-7; TRBD1 might be the D (6 bases). The V gene lost 0 bases and the J gene lost 2 bases, with 17 bases spanning the gap. Germline V lookup: CDR1 LNHNV, CDR2 YYDKDF (reference sequence). The CDR3 has 17 residues. The CDR3 DNA is TGTGCCACCAGCAGAGAAAGGGTAGGACAGCTAACCTACGAGCAGTACGTC. Protein product: CATSRERVGQLTYEQYV.

The gene calls are TRBV21-1 and TRBJ2-2; the D call TRBD1 from the table was never checked on the DNA. TRBV21-1 is a recognized pseudogene. CDR3 length: 15 residues. The CDR3 here is CASSPKGAVGRELFF. Here the CDR3 DNA reads TGTGCCAGCAGCCCAAAGGGGGCAGTGGGGAGGGAGCTGTTTTTT.

CDR3 DNA sequence: TGTGCCAGCAGTGAAGGGGGCCGAGGCAATCAGCCCCAGCATTTT. Its translation is CASSEGGRGNQPQHF. The rearrangement joins TRBV6-1 to TRBJ1-5; a possible D gene is TRBD1 (5 bases). In germline, CDR1 is MNHNS, CDR2 SASEGT. The CDR3 is 15 amino acids. V shed 1 base and J shed 2 bases, with 9 bases lying between them.

V and J are TRBV5-1 and TRBJ2-5; 11 bases fit TRBD2. Germline CDR1 is SGHRS and CDR2 is YFSETQ. With V trimmed by 4 bases and J by 4 bases, 12 bases remained unmatched. The CDR3 covers 17 residues. The CDR3 DNA sequence: TGCGCCAGCAGCCTTTCCGGGACTAGCGGAGTAATAGAGACCCAGTACTTC. This encodes CASSLSGTSGVIETQYF. The entire variable domain, with the rest obtained from reference TRBV5-1 and TRBJ2-5, is as follows: KAGVTQTPRYLIKTRGQQVTLSCSPISGHRSVSWYQQTPGQGLQFLFEYFSETQRNKGNFPGRFSGRQFSNSRSEMNVSTLELGDSALYLCASSLSGTSGVIETQYFGPGTRLLVL.

The chain has TRBV28 and TRBJ2-2; 10 nucleotides agree with TRBD1. The germline V gene has CDR1 MDHEN and CDR2 SYDVKM. This CDR3 is built from 14 residues. The junction had 4 bases not matched to a gene; V was cut back by 6 bases and J by 6 bases. The CDR3 reads CASRGQGPAGELFF. CDR3 DNA: TGTGCCAGCAGGGGACAGGGGCCCGCCGGGGAGCTGTTTTTT.

The J gene is TRBJ1-5, the V gene TRBV2; D might be TRBD1 (5 bases). The CDR3 runs to 15 residues. Germline V lookup: CDR1 SNHLY, CDR2 FYNNEI. Deletions cut 3 bases from V and 6 bases from J, with 15 bases between. The CDR3 here is CASSEGRGSSQPQHF. In DNA form, the CDR3 reads TGTGCCAGCAGTGAGGGACGGGGGAGTAGTCAGCCCCAGCATTTT.

V usage is TRBV5-5 and J usage is TRBJ2-5; TRBD1 aligns across 11 bases. CDR3 length: 15 residues. The V and J ends lost 7 bases and 4 bases, in that order; junction bases with no gene match: 9. The germline gives CDR1 SGHKS, CDR2 YYEKEE (reference sequence). DNA for the CDR3: TGTGCCAGCCGCCTGGACAGGGGGCGCATAGAGACCCAGTACTTC. Its protein product is CASRLDRGRIETQYF.

The chain couples TRBV27 to TRBJ2-1, with 8 bases fitting TRBD1. CDR1 is MNHEY and CDR2 is SMNVEV in the germline V gene (reference sequence). The V segment lost 5 bases and the J segment 4 bases; nucleotides outside the gene matches: 10. The length of the CDR3 is 16 residues. CDR3 bases: TGTGCCAGCAGTCCTCCCCCTCGGACAGGGTACAATGAGCAGTTCTTC. It yields the protein CASSPPPRTGYNEQFF.

The chain has TRBV7-3 and TRBJ2-3; 11 nucleotides align to TRBD2. This CDR3 contains 15 residues. Germline V gene lookup returns CDR1 SGHTA and CDR2 FQGTGA. Trimming at V came to 3 bases and at J to 5 bases, leaving 4 bases not matched to a gene. The CDR3 loop is CASSLTSGIGDTQYF. The CDR3 DNA reads TGTGCCAGCAGCTTGACTAGCGGGATTGGAGATACGCAGTATTTT.

V and J are TRBV10-3 and TRBJ2-1, with 8 nucleotides matching TRBD2. Trimming took 8 bases from V and 3 from J; bases not matched to a gene: 9. The CDR3 spans 15 residues. Germline CDR1 and CDR2: ENHRY and SYGVKD. CDR3 bases: TGTGCCATCTCTCCAGCGGGGGAAGGCTACAATGAGCAGTTCTTC. It codes for CAISPAGEGYNEQFF.